Each of the 18 T cell receptor beta chains below was sequenced from the same sample in a study of response to subunit inactivated influenza vaccine. TCRdb called the RT-PCR reads again in MiXCR, with one record for every CDR3 protein. Here the sample spans just over 300,000 distinct CDR3 sequences, over 20% being singletons. Here the sequenced sample was PBMCs from blood, taken 21 months after vaccination. These receptors came from a man aged 45 to 75 who received an inactivated influenza vaccine.

V usage is TRBV11-2 and J usage is TRBJ2-1; 7 nucleotides match TRBD2. V lost 2 bases, J lost 5 bases, and 6 bases stayed unmatched. CDR3 length: 15 amino acids. The germline CDR1 and CDR2 sequences are SGHAT and FQNNGV. CDR3 amino acids: CASSLYGGRNNEQFF. In nucleotides, the CDR3 is TGTGCCAGCAGCTTATACGGGGGGAGGAACAATGAGCAGTTCTTC.

J is TRBJ2-2 and V is TRBV4-1; unclear D gene. Trimming took off 3 bases at V and 5 bases at J, with 10 bases between the two ends. The CDR3 runs 14 residues. Germline CDR1 reads MGHRA; CDR2 reads YSYEKL. In DNA form, the CDR3 reads TGCGCCAGCAGCCAGGCTGTTTGGACCGGGGAGCTGTTTTTT. It encodes CASSQAVWTGELFF.

The gene calls are TRBV5-1 and TRBJ2-1; 8 bases map to TRBD2. CDR1 and CDR2 from the germline V gene are SGHRS and YFSETQ. The CDR3 covers 15 residues. With V trimmed by 0 bases and J by 5 bases, 4 bases remained unmatched. The CDR3 DNA reads TGCGCCAGCAGCTTGGGCACTAGCGGCAACAATGAGCAGTTCTTC. Translating it yields CASSLGTSGNNEQFF.

This clonotype was counted a few times. J is TRBJ2-7 and V is TRBV20-1, with D unresolved. Germline CDR1 DFQATT, CDR2 SNEGSKA (reference sequence). The CDR3 runs to 13 residues. The germline V and J ends were trimmed by 3 bases and 7 bases, with 16 bases remaining between them. CDR3 amino acids: CSASSPRAGEQYF. The CDR3 DNA sequence: TGCAGTGCTAGCTCACCCCGGGCTGGGGAGCAGTACTTC.

The chain employs TRBV5-1 and TRBJ1-2; D is perhaps TRBD1 (5 bases). V was trimmed by 2 bases and J by 5 bases, leaving 13 bases between them. The CDR3 runs to 14 residues. Germline CDR1 is SGHRS and CDR2 is YFSETQ. The CDR3 here is CASSFDTRGYGYTF. The CDR3 region has the DNA TGCGCCAGCAGCTTCGATACAAGGGGATATGGCTACACCTTC.

In this sample, this clonotype turned up many times. The chain has TRBV20-1 and TRBJ1-1; possibly TRBD1 for D (6 bases). Germline CDR1 and CDR2: DFQATT and SNEGSKA (reference sequence). V was trimmed by 2 bases and J by 4 bases, leaving 14 bases between them. This CDR3 contains 14 residues. The CDR3 DNA sequence: TGCAGTGCTAGACCAGGGGATAGGGCCACTGAAGCTTTCTTT. This encodes CSARPGDRATEAFF.

The chain combines TRBV6-1 with TRBJ2-7, with 9 bases matching TRBD1. CDR3 length: 15 amino acids. V trimming: 6 bases; J trimming: 6 bases; junction bases outside the gene matches: 12. Per the germline V gene, CDR1 is MNHNS and CDR2 is SASEGT. Here the CDR3 DNA reads TGTGCCAGCAGCGAATCCGGGACAGGGTTGCGCGAGCAGTACTTC. This encodes CASSESGTGLREQYF.

J is TRBJ1-5 and V is TRBV6-1; D gene uncertain. V shed 7 bases and J shed 4 bases, with 14 bases lying between them. Germline V gene lookup returns CDR1 MNHNS and CDR2 SASEGT. The CDR3 sequence is 14 residues long. In DNA, the CDR3 is TGTGCCAGCACCTACGGGCGTCGTAATCAGCCCCAGCATTTT. It yields the protein CASTYGRRNQPQHF.

This rearrangement joins TRBV7-9 to TRBJ1-4, with D uncertain. The CDR3 has 15 residues. Germline CDR1 SEHNR, CDR2 FQNEAQ (reference sequence). V was cut by 5 bases and J by 0 bases, with 10 bases left in between. The CDR3 region is CASSPRIATNEKLFF. Written as DNA, the CDR3 is TGTGCCAGCAGCCCCAGAATTGCAACTAATGAAAAACTGTTTTTT.

This clonotype showed up many times. J is TRBJ1-1 and V is TRBV6-5; 8 nucleotides match TRBD1. V was pared by 4 bases and J by 7 bases, with 8 bases of the junction left unmatched. The CDR3 extends over 14 amino acids. Germline V gene sequence: CDR1 MNHEY, CDR2 SVGAGI. CDR3 DNA sequence: TGTGCCAGCAGTTCCGGACAGGGATTTATTGAAGCTTTCTTT. It specifies CASSSGQGFIEAFF.

The chain employs TRBV3-1 and TRBJ2-7; D is undetermined. Germline V lookup: CDR1 LGHDT, CDR2 YNNKEL (reference sequence). Trimming left V 1 base short and J 3 bases short, with 7 bases between. The CDR3 runs to 13 residues. The CDR3 loop is CASSQVGSYEQYF. The CDR3 DNA sequence: TGTGCCAGCAGCCAAGTAGGTAGCTACGAGCAGTACTTC.

In this sample, this clonotype turned up a few times. The gene calls are TRBV7-8 and TRBJ2-2; 11 bases fit TRBD2. V lost 3 bases, J lost 7 bases, and 4 bases stayed unmatched. The CDR3 sequence is 15 residues long. Germline V CDR1 and CDR2: SGHVS, FQNEAQ. This chain's CDR3 is CASSFTSGGIGELFF. As DNA, the CDR3 is TGTGCCAGCAGCTTCACTAGCGGGGGTATCGGGGAGCTGTTTTTT. The full variable domain, with the rest looked up from reference TRBV7-8 and TRBJ2-2, is GAGVSQSPRYKVAKRGQDVALRCDPISGHVSLFWYQQALGQGPEFLTYFQNEAQLDKSGLPSDRFFAERPEGSVSTLKIQRTQQEDSAVYLCASSFTSGGIGELFFGEGSRLTVL.

The chain recombines TRBV12-3 or TRBV12-4 with TRBJ1-5, with no clear D. The CDR3 runs to 13 residues. The ends were cut back, 3 bases at V and 7 bases at J, with 10 bases in the middle. This CDR3 reads CASSLAHGQPQHF. CDR3 DNA: TGTGCCAGCAGTTTGGCACACGGGCAGCCCCAGCATTTT.

V gene TRBV18 combines with J gene TRBJ2-7, with 10 bases that match TRBD2. V lost 6 bases to trimming and J lost 4 bases; unmatched junction nucleotides: 9. This CDR3 has 15 residues. Germline CDR1 is KGHSH and CDR2 is LQKENI. CDR3 nucleotides: TGTGCCAGCTCGTTCGGGACTAGCGTCCTTTACGAGCAGTACTTC. Translated, it gives CASSFGTSVLYEQYF.

The chain links TRBV12-3 or TRBV12-4 to TRBJ2-4, with D perhaps TRBD2 (6 bases). This CDR3 has 13 amino acids. V was cut by 5 bases and J by 8 bases, with 13 bases left in between. DNA for the CDR3: TGTGCCAGCAGTCTGGACTGGGGGGACATTCAGTACTTC. It encodes CASSLDWGDIQYF.

The chain links TRBV3-1 to TRBJ2-5; 8 bases agree with TRBD2. The germline CDR1 and CDR2 sequences are LGHDT and YNNKEL (reference sequence). Losses at the gene ends were 6 bases for V and 4 bases for J; bases not matched to a gene: 10. The CDR3 is made up of 15 amino acids. The CDR3 DNA reads TGTGCCAGCAGTAAAAGCGGGAGATTAGGAGAGACCCAGTACTTC. Protein product: CASSKSGRLGETQYF.

The rearrangement links TRBV6-1 to TRBJ1-2; no firm D call. The V end was cut by 6 bases, the J end by 1 base, with 9 bases between. Germline-derived CDR1 and CDR2 are MNHNS and SASEGT. This CDR3 region has 13 residues. CDR3 protein: CASRVAINYGYTF. CDR3 DNA sequence: TGTGCCAGCAGGGTAGCCATTAACTATGGCTACACCTTC.

Concerning this clonotype itself: A junction end diverges from the germline sequence, so it may reflect a read error. The chain joins TRBV5-1 to TRBJ2-7, with 7 bases fitting TRBD2. This CDR3 comprises 12 residues. Germline lookup yields CDR1 SGHRS and CDR2 YFSETQ. This CDR3 is CASSSRGEEQYF. Written as DNA, the CDR3 is TGCGCCAGCAGCTCTCGGGGGGAGGAGCAATACTTC. Complete variable domain (other parts from reference TRBV5-1 and TRBJ2-7): KAGVTQTPRYLIKTRGQQVTLSCSPISGHRSVSWYQQTPGQGLQFLFEYFSETQRNKGNFPGRFSGRQFSNSRSEMNVSTLELGDSALYLCASSSRGEEQYFGPGTRLTVT.